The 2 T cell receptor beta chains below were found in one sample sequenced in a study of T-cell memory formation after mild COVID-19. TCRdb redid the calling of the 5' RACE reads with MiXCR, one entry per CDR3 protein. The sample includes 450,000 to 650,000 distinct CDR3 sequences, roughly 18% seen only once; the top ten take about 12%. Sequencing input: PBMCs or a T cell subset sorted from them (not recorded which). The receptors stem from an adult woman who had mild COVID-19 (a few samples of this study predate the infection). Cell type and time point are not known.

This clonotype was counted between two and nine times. The CDR3 here is CASRSTGNTEAFF. In DNA form, the CDR3 reads TGTGCCAGCAGGTCCACAGGGAACACTGAAGCTTTCTTT. This chain uses TRBV6-5 with TRBJ1-1; a possible D gene is TRBD1 (5 bases). The CDR3 runs 13 residues. Germline CDR1 MNHEY, CDR2 SVGAGI. Trimming left V 6 bases short and J 1 base short, with 9 bases between.

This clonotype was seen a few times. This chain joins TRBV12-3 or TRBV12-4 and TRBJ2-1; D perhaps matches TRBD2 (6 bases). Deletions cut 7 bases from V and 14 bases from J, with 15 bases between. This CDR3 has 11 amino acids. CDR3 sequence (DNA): TGTGCCAGCACCCGGGACTCCCGGAAGTTCTTC. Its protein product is CASTRDSRKFF.